The text below deals with one T cell receptor (beta chain). Its target is not known. Germline V gene data show CDR1 as LNHDA and CDR2 as SQIVND (reference sequence). The CDR3 sequence is 13 residues long. The trim removed 5 bases at V and 2 bases at J, leaving 0 bases unmatched. This specimen belongs to a study of cytomegalovirus exposure and HLA in healthy donors. Broader study findings: Per published reports, the classifier diagnosed cytomegalovirus status with high specificity and sensitivity. Common viral pathogens seemed, in a later analysis, to connect with several of the most significant clusters. An analysis done earlier found most TCR beta V segments productive about 87% or about 30% of the time.

PCR employed 60 Vbeta and 13 Jbeta primers. Produced via immunoSEQ multiplex PCR; TCRdb's table is partial and in-frame only. Of fewer than 100,000 clones listed, approximately 76% were seen once; the top ten hold about 2%. V and J are TRBV19 and TRBJ1-5; TRBD1 aligns across 7 bases. The sample taken for sequencing was PBMCs. This sequence was found in a man aged 40-49 years in good health and CMV-seronegative. The CDR3 here is CASSQGGNQPQHF. CDR3 DNA sequence: TGTGCCAGTAGTCAGGGGGGCAATCAGCCCCAGCATTTT. The whole variable domain, filled in from reference TRBV19 and TRBJ1-5, reads DGGITQSPKYLFRKEGQNVTLSCEQNLNHDAMYWYRQDPGQGLRLIYYSQIVNDFQKGDIAEGYSVSREKKESFPLTVTSAQKNPTAFYLCASSQGGNQPQHFGDGTRLSIL.